The 2 T cell receptor beta chains presented below share a single source sample, sequenced in a study of CD8 T cells in Susac syndrome. Random hexamers were used to reverse transcribe an amount of about 0.45 to 1 ug RNA. MiXCR, run by TCRdb on the immunoSEQ multiplex PCR reads, gives a single entry per CDR3 protein. The table shows under 200,000 distinct CDR3 sequences, with 85% to 95% occurring only once. Sample: CD8+ T cells from PBMCs. These receptor sequences come from a human donor with multiple sclerosis.

This chain joins TRBV20-1 and TRBJ2-7; 8 bases are a match to TRBD2. The germline CDR1 and CDR2 sequences are DFQATT and SNEGSKA (reference sequence). The CDR3 extends over 14 amino acids. V shed 5 bases and J 3 bases; nucleotides not matched to a gene: 9. The CDR3 DNA sequence: TGCAGTGCTCGTCGGCGGGAGGTACTCTACGAGCAGTACTTC. Translation gives CSARRREVLYEQYF.

J is TRBJ2-4 and V is TRBV27; 7 nucleotides align to TRBD1. This CDR3 has 14 amino acids. V shed 6 bases, J shed 6 bases, and the junction held 8 bases outside the gene matches. Germline assignment: CDR1 MNHEY and CDR2 SMNVEV (reference sequence). CDR3 coding DNA: TGTGCCAGCAGAGTCAGGGGGTACGGAAACATTCAGTACTTC. Its protein product is CASRVRGYGNIQYF.